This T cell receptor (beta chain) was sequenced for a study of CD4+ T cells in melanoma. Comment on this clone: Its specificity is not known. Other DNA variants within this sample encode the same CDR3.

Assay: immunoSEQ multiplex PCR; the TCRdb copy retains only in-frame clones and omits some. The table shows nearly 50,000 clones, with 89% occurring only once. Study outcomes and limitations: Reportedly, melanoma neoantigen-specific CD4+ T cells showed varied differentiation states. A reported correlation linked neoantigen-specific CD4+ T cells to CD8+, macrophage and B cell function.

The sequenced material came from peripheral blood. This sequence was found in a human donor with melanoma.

The DNA of the CDR3 is TGTGCCAGCAGTCTACAGGGAAACACTGAAGCTTTCTTT. Residues: CASSLQGNTEAFF. The V and J genes are TRBV14 and TRBJ1-1; D is perhaps TRBD1 (6 bases). Trimming took off 6 bases at V and 2 bases at J, with 10 bases between the two ends. The length of the CDR3 is 13 residues. Germline loops: CDR1 SGHDN, CDR2 FVKESK.